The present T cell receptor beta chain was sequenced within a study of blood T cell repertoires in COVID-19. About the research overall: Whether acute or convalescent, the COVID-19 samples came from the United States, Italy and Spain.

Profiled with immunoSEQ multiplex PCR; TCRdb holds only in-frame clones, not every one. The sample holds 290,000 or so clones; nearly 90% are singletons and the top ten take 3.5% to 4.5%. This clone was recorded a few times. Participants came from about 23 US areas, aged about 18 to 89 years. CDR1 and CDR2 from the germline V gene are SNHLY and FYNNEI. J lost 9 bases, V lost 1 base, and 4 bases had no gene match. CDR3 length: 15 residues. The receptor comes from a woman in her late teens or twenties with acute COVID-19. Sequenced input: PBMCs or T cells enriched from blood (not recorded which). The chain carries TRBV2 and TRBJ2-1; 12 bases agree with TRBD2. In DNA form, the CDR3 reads TGTGCCAGCAGTGAAGGACTAGCGGGAGTAAGTGAGCAGTTCTTC. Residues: CASSEGLAGVSEQFF.